Listed here are 31 T cell receptor beta chains from one sample, sequenced in a study of T cells in Graves' hyperthyroidism and ophthalmopathy. TCR beta CDR3 region amplification was performed from RNA transcripts. The HTBI set primed first-round TCR CDR3 RT-PCR. MiXCR, applied by TCRdb to the multiplex PCR reads, yields one record per CDR3 protein. Here the sample spans over 250,000 distinct CDR3 sequences, approximately 17% being singletons. The material sequenced was blood. The receptor set was obtained from an older woman with Graves' ophthalmopathy.

V and J are TRBV2 and TRBJ1-1; TRBD1 matches at 9 bases. There are 14 residues in the CDR3. Germline V gene data show CDR1 as SNHLY and CDR2 as FYNNEI. The J segment lost 1 base and the V segment lost 9 bases, leaving 6 bases of the junction unmatched. The CDR3 nucleotides read TGTGCCAGACAGGGGGCGCCGAGGAACACTGAAGCTTTCTTT. This encodes CARQGAPRNTEAFF.

The CDR3: CASEASGAETQYF. In nucleotides, the CDR3 is TGTGCCAGCGAGGCTAGCGGGGCAGAGACCCAGTACTTC. The rearrangement uses TRBV7-9 and TRBJ2-5, with TRBD2 matching over 9 bases. The V and J ends lost 8 bases and 4 bases, in that order; junction bases with no gene match: 5. The CDR3 extends over 13 amino acids. Germline V gives CDR1 SEHNR, CDR2 FQNEAQ (reference sequence).

Remarks on this clonotype: This may be a read error: a much more frequent sequence differs by one nucleotide. The V call is TRBV28, the J call TRBJ2-5; 7 nucleotides line up with TRBD1. Losses at the gene ends were 8 bases for V and 1 base for J; bases not matched to a gene: 7. The CDR3 contains 14 residues. CDR1 and CDR2 from the germline V gene are MDHEN and SYDVKM. The CDR3: CASWITGAQETQYF. Here the CDR3 DNA reads TGTGCCAGCTGGATCACAGGGGCCCAAGAGACCCAGTACTTC.

This clonotype has at least ten counts. This rearrangement joins TRBV20-1 to TRBJ1-2; D is undetermined. Germline CDR1 is DFQATT and CDR2 is SNEGSKA (reference sequence). V shed 0 bases and J shed 4 bases, with 15 bases lying between them. This CDR3 spans 15 amino acids. The chain's CDR3 is CSARDASLMGYGYTF. The CDR3, as DNA: TGCAGTGCTAGAGATGCCAGCCTTATGGGCTATGGCTACACCTTC.

This clonotype was counted ten times or more. The V gene is TRBV5-1, the J gene TRBJ1-1; 7 bases line up with TRBD1. This CDR3 is built from 14 residues. Germline V lookup: CDR1 SGHRS, CDR2 YFSETQ. The V segment lost 4 bases and the J segment 1 base; nucleotides outside the gene matches: 4. The CDR3, as DNA: TGCGCCAGCAGCACCGACAGGGCGAACACTGAAGCTTTCTTT. It yields the protein CASSTDRANTEAFF.

The J gene is TRBJ1-6, the V gene TRBV5-5; weak D call: TRBD1 (6 bases). Trimming removed 3 bases at V and 10 bases at J, with 17 bases between. The germline V gene encodes CDR1 SGHKS and CDR2 YYEKEE (reference sequence). The CDR3 length is 15 residues. The CDR3 sequence is CASSSYRERVSPLHF. CDR3 nucleotide sequence: TGTGCCAGCAGCTCCTACAGGGAAAGGGTCTCACCCCTCCACTTT.

The rearrangement joins TRBV27 to TRBJ1-1; a possible D gene is TRBD1 (6 bases). Germline V CDR1 and CDR2: MNHEY, SMNVEV (reference sequence). This CDR3 contains 14 residues. V lost 7 bases and J 1 base, leaving 13 bases between the germline ends. In DNA form, the CDR3 reads TGTGCCAGCACTTACAGGGTAGGGAACACTGAAGCTTTCTTT. Translation: CASTYRVGNTEAFF.

This clonotype occurred many times. The chain carries TRBV28 and TRBJ2-3; D is possibly TRBD1 (6 bases). Germline values: CDR1 MDHEN, CDR2 SYDVKM. The CDR3 sequence is 16 residues long. Trimming took 5 bases from V and 4 from J, leaving 19 bases between them. This chain's CDR3 is CASSHRAPHVADTQYF. CDR3 sequence (DNA): TGTGCCAGCAGTCACAGGGCACCCCACGTAGCAGATACGCAGTATTTT.

This clonotype was detected a few times. This chain links TRBV11-2 with TRBJ1-6; D possibly corresponds to TRBD1 (5 bases). Trimming removed 1 base at V and 2 bases at J, with 9 bases between. Germline CDR1 SGHAT, CDR2 FQNNGV. The CDR3 has 16 amino acids. In nucleotides, the CDR3 is TGTGCCAGCAGCTTAGCCGCGACAGCCTATAATTCACCCCTCCACTTT. This encodes CASSLAATAYNSPLHF.

The chain carries TRBV29-1 and TRBJ2-1; tentatively, D is TRBD2 (6 bases). Per the germline V gene, CDR1 is SQVTM and CDR2 is ANQGSEA. V lost 3 bases and J 2 bases, leaving 11 bases between the germline ends. The CDR3 extends over 14 amino acids. The CDR3 DNA reads TGCAGCGTTGATACACTAGCCACCTACAATGAGCAGTTCTTC. This encodes CSVDTLATYNEQFF.

This clonotype was found many times. The chain couples TRBV5-1 to TRBJ2-1, with 8 positions matching TRBD1. Per the germline V gene, CDR1 is SGHRS and CDR2 is YFSETQ. V shed 3 bases and J 7 bases; nucleotides not matched to a gene: 12. CDR3 size: 16 residues. The CDR3 region is CASSSGTGLMWNEQFF. The CDR3 region has the DNA TGCGCCAGCAGCTCCGGGACAGGATTGATGTGGAATGAGCAGTTCTTC.

As DNA, the CDR3 is TGTGCCAGCAGCTTTCCCGTGTCGGGCTCCTATGGCTACACCTTC. Its translation is CASSFPVSGSYGYTF. The V and J genes are TRBV11-2 and TRBJ1-2; D gene ambiguous. CDR1 SGHAT and CDR2 FQNNGV come from the germline V gene. Trimming removed 3 bases from V and 4 bases from J, with 15 bases in between. The CDR3 spans 15 residues.

This clonotype was recorded many times. This chain uses TRBV18 with TRBJ2-7; TRBD1 is a possible D gene (6 bases). The CDR3 runs 13 residues. The V gene's germline CDR1 is KGHSH and CDR2 LQKENI. Trimming removed 8 bases at V and 0 bases at J, with 11 bases between. The CDR3 region has the DNA TGTGCCAGCGGACAGTCAAGCTCCTACGAGCAGTACTTC. Translation: CASGQSSSYEQYF.

This clonotype was counted between two and nine times. The chain links TRBV6-2 or TRBV6-3 to TRBJ1-1, with a possible D match to TRBD1 (5 bases). The germline V and J ends were trimmed by 7 bases and 4 bases, with 13 bases remaining between them. The CDR3 length is 13 residues. The germline V gene encodes CDR1 MNHEY and CDR2 SVGEGT. In DNA, the CDR3 is TGTGCCAGCATTGAGTGGGGCGGCACTGAAGCTTTCTTT. Translated: CASIEWGGTEAFF.

The V call is TRBV9, the J call TRBJ2-2; D unresolved. The CDR3 consists of 16 residues. Germline V gene sequence: CDR1 SGDLS, CDR2 YYNGEE. V dropped 1 base and J dropped 0 bases, with 10 bases sitting between them. The CDR3 nucleotides are TGTGCCAGCAGCGTACCCCAGGCCTCGAACACCGGGGAGCTGTTTTTT. Residues: CASSVPQASNTGELFF.

This clonotype has a count of ten or more. Mismatch with germline at one junction end may stem from a read error. The V call is TRBV11-2, the J call TRBJ2-1, with TRBD2 identical over 7 bases. This CDR3 has 11 amino acids. Germline CDR1 and CDR2: SGHAT and FQNNGV. The CDR3 loop reads CPGGGMDEQFF. CDR3 DNA: TGCCCGGGGGGAGGTATGGATGAGCAGTTCTTC.

This clonotype appeared many times. The genes are TRBV29-1 and TRBJ2-7; TRBD1 is a possible D gene (6 bases). The length of the CDR3 is 14 residues. Trimming left V 7 bases short and J 0 bases short, with 16 bases between. From germline, CDR1 is SQVTM and CDR2 ANQGSEA. The CDR3 region is CSASGAVSSYEQYF. CDR3 DNA sequence: TGCAGCGCCTCAGGGGCCGTAAGCTCCTACGAGCAGTACTTC.

This clonotype was counted ten times or more. This rearrangement joins TRBV7-3 to TRBJ2-1, with a possible D match to TRBD1 (7 bases). V was pared by 2 bases and J by 7 bases, with 21 bases between. This CDR3 comprises 17 residues. Germline-derived CDR1 and CDR2 are SGHTA and FQGTGA. As DNA, the CDR3 is TGTGCCAGCAGCTTACGGGGCGGAGGGGGCGCGGAGAATGAGCAGTTCTTC. Translated: CASSLRGGGGAENEQFF. The full variable domain, with the rest looked up from reference TRBV7-3 and TRBJ2-1, is GAGVSQTPSNKVTEKGKYVELRCDPISGHTALYWYRQSLGQGPEFLIYFQGTGAADDSGLPNDRFFAVRPEGSVSTLKIQRTERGDSAVYLCASSLRGGGGAENEQFFGPGTRLTVL.

The chain uses TRBV20-1 and TRBJ1-5; no clear D gene. The V end was cut by 2 bases, the J end by 2 bases, with 7 bases between. This CDR3 region has 13 residues. The germline V gene has CDR1 DFQATT and CDR2 SNEGSKA (reference sequence). The CDR3 DNA is TGCAGTGCTAGAAACTGGCGCAATCAGCCCCAGCATTTT. Translating gives CSARNWRNQPQHF.

There are a few counts of this clonotype. The chain uses TRBV20-1 and TRBJ1-2, with D possibly TRBD1 on 5 matching bases. Between the trimmed V and J ends, which lost 7 bases and 7 bases, there was a span of 10 bases. The CDR3 length is 10 residues. Germline V lookup: CDR1 DFQATT, CDR2 SNEGSKA (reference sequence). The CDR3 region is CSVRGSGYTF. CDR3 nucleotides: TGCAGTGTACGGGGGTCTGGCTACACCTTC.

The CDR3 loop is CASSLVSSGSVEQYF. The CDR3 DNA reads as TGTGCCAGCAGCTTAGTCTCTAGCGGGAGCGTCGAGCAGTACTTC. The V call is TRBV7-2, the J call TRBJ2-7; 10 bases fit TRBD2. Germline CDR1 is SGHTA and CDR2 is FQGNSA. Trimming took 1 base from V and 6 from J; bases not matched to a gene: 6. CDR3 length: 15 residues. Full variable domain (missing parts from reference TRBV7-2 and TRBJ2-7): GAGVSQSPSNKVTEKGKDVELRCDPISGHTALYWYRQSLGQGLEFLIYFQGNSAPDKSGLPSDRFSAERTGGSVSTLTIQRTQQEDSAVYLCASSLVSSGSVEQYFGPGTRLTVT.

This clonotype occurred a few times. A clone one base away is much larger, so this may be a read error. The gene calls are TRBV7-8 and TRBJ1-2; TRBD1 matches 9 bases. This CDR3 spans 16 amino acids. CDR1 and CDR2 from the germline V gene are SGHVS and FQNEAQ. CDR3 in amino acids: CASSAEQGAISYGYAF. The CDR3 DNA reads as TGTGCCAGCAGCGCCGAACAGGGGGCGATTAGCTATGGCTACGCCTTC.

This clonotype was detected ten times or more. This rearrangement joins TRBV28 to TRBJ2-5; D remains ambiguous. The CDR3 loop spans 14 amino acids. The germline V and J ends were trimmed by 5 bases and 4 bases, with 14 bases remaining between them. The germline gives CDR1 MDHEN, CDR2 SYDVKM. In DNA, the CDR3 is TGTGCCAGCAGTCCGATTCTTCTTCCAGAGACCCAGTACTTC. Protein product: CASSPILLPETQYF.

Of note for this clonotype: A much larger clone lies a single base off, so this may be a read error. In this CDR3 the conserved last residue, phenylalanine or tryptophan, is missing, so a read error is likely. V and J are TRBV7-8 and TRBJ2-7; no clear D gene. From germline, CDR1 is SGHVS and CDR2 FQNEAQ. The CDR3 sequence is 13 residues long. Trimming removed 7 bases from V and 0 bases from J, with 10 bases in between. CDR3 coding DNA: TGTGCCAGCAACTACCTAGGCTCCTACGAGCAGTACCTC. This codes for CASNYLGSYEQYL.

In this sample, this clonotype turned up many times. The gene calls are TRBV30 and TRBJ2-2; a weak D match, TRBD2 (6 bases). In germline, CDR1 is GTSNPN, CDR2 SVGIG (reference sequence). Trimming removed 2 bases from V and 7 bases from J, with 17 bases in between. The CDR3 is 15 residues long. CDR3 sequence: CAWSPRLGSGGELFF. CDR3 nucleotides: TGTGCCTGGAGTCCGCGACTAGGATCGGGCGGGGAGCTGTTTTTT. Full variable domain (remainder filled in from reference TRBV30 and TRBJ2-2): SQTIHQWPATLVQPVGSPLSLECTVEGTSNPNLYWYRQAAGRGLQLLFYSVGIGQISSEVPQNLSASRPQDRQFILSSKKLLLSDSGFYLCAWSPRLGSGGELFFGEGSRLTVL.

There are many counts of this clonotype. The chain carries TRBV20-1 and TRBJ2-3, with D perhaps TRBD1 (6 bases). The CDR3 loop spans 12 amino acids. Germline V gene sequence: CDR1 DFQATT, CDR2 SNEGSKA (reference sequence). With 5 bases removed from V and 5 bases from J, the gap between germline ends came to 11 bases. CDR3 coding DNA: TGCAGTGCTCCAACAGGGTTAGATACGCAGTATTTT. Translated: CSAPTGLDTQYF.

This clonotype appeared many times. This chain joins TRBV11-2 and TRBJ2-2, with unresolved D. The CDR3 runs 14 residues. Germline assignment: CDR1 SGHAT and CDR2 FQNNGV. Deletions cut 5 bases from V and 3 bases from J, with 10 bases between. In DNA, the CDR3 is TGTGCCAGCAGCAAAGTCGGGTACACCGGGGAGCTGTTTTTT. Translating gives CASSKVGYTGELFF.

The chain carries TRBV7-9 and TRBJ2-4; the D is unclear. The germline V gene encodes CDR1 SEHNR and CDR2 FQNEAQ (reference sequence). Trimming took off 3 bases at V and 8 bases at J, with 14 bases between the two ends. This CDR3 has 14 amino acids. The CDR3 here is CASSFTENSDIQYF. CDR3 nucleotides: TGTGCCAGCAGCTTTACGGAGAATTCGGACATTCAGTACTTC.

Worth noting for this clonotype: A much larger clonotype is one base distant, so this may be a read error. The V and J genes are TRBV7-9 and TRBJ2-3; a possible D gene is TRBD1 (5 bases). The J call may be in error: the DNA end matches TRBJ1-5 better. The CDR3 covers 16 residues. Germline V CDR1 and CDR2: SEHNR, FQNEAQ (reference sequence). CDR3 sequence reads: CASSRRGAGGSDTQHF. In nucleotides, the CDR3 is TGTGCCAGCAGCCGGCGAGGGGCGGGGGGTTCCGATACGCAGCATTTT.

This clonotype was detected once. The chain links TRBV9 to TRBJ2-2; no firm D call. This CDR3 comprises 15 residues. In germline, CDR1 is SGDLS, CDR2 YYNGEE. V was shortened by 0 bases and J by 4 bases, with 10 bases between the two germline ends. The CDR3 DNA is TGTGCCAGCAGCGTAGCTCAACTCACCACCGGGGAGCTGTTTTTT. Encoded protein: CASSVAQLTTGELFF.

This clonotype showed up many times. The chain carries TRBV5-1 and TRBJ2-7, with TRBD2 matching 12 bases. Germline CDR1 reads SGHRS; CDR2 reads YFSETQ. With 4 bases clipped from V and 5 bases from J, the junction kept 7 bases outside the gene matches. The CDR3 has 15 amino acids. The CDR3 here is CASSLTSGRIDEQYF. DNA of the CDR3: TGCGCCAGCAGCCTGACTAGCGGGAGAATCGACGAGCAGTACTTC. The full variable domain, rest sourced from reference TRBV5-1 and TRBJ2-7, is KAGVTQTPRYLIKTRGQQVTLSCSPISGHRSVSWYQQTPGQGLQFLFEYFSETQRNKGNFPGRFSGRQFSNSRSEMNVSTLELGDSALYLCASSLTSGRIDEQYFGPGTRLTVT.